Listed below are T cell receptor beta chains from one sample, sequenced in a study of T cell responses to AZD1222 COVID-19 vaccine. Measured with immunoSEQ multiplex PCR; TCRdb has only the in-frame clones, and not every one. The data show around 110,000 clones, with 80% to 90% seen just once and 3.9% held by the top ten. The sample was peripheral blood, taken on day 0 of MenACWY control vaccination. These receptors were taken from an adult in good health. Both conserved end residues are part of each CDR3. D genes are given only for firm matches. Not every row has a clone size; where given, it reads once, few, many or a size class.

d_gene: TRBD1; v_gene: TRBV29-1; j_gene: TRBJ1-2; abundance: .; CDR3aa: CSVGTASQGGYTF; CDR3nt: TGCAGCGTCGGGACAGCCTCTCAGGGAGGCTACACCTTC
d_gene: TRBD1; v_gene: TRBV19; j_gene: TRBJ2-3; abundance: .; CDR3aa: CATLGQGRGDTQYF; CDR3nt: TGTGCCACCCTAGGACAGGGCCGCGGAGATACGCAGTATTTT
d_gene: TRBD1; v_gene: TRBV5-5; j_gene: TRBJ1-1; abundance: .; CDR3aa: CASSGGQVNRGTEAFF; CDR3nt: TGTGCCAGCAGCGGAGGACAGGTCAATCGCGGCACTGAAGCTTTCTTT
d_gene: .; v_gene: TRBV6-6; j_gene: TRBJ1-2; abundance: .; CDR3aa: CASSYPTGPLYGYTF; CDR3nt: TGTGCCAGCAGTTACCCCACGGGGCCGCTCTATGGCTACACCTTC
d_gene: TRBD2; v_gene: TRBV18; j_gene: TRBJ2-1; abundance: .; CDR3aa: CASSPPQRGPYNEQFF; CDR3nt: TGTGCCAGCTCACCACCCCAGCGGGGGCCGTACAATGAGCAGTTCTTC
d_gene: .; v_gene: TRBV7-3; j_gene: TRBJ2-3; abundance: .; CDR3aa: CASSLSTGYTDTQYF; CDR3nt: TGTGCCAGCAGCTTAAGTACAGGATACACAGATACGCAGTATTTT
d_gene: .; v_gene: TRBV19; j_gene: TRBJ1-2; abundance: few; CDR3aa: CASSIAPGANYGYTF; CDR3nt: TGTGCCAGTAGTATAGCACCGGGGGCTAACTATGGCTACACCTTC
d_gene: .; v_gene: TRBV4-1; j_gene: TRBJ2-4; abundance: .; CDR3aa: CASSQGSFPHSGEERAKNIQYF; CDR3nt: TGCGCCAGCAGCCAGGGATCCTTCCCTCACTCCGGGGAAGAGAGAGCCAAAAACATTCAGTACTTC
d_gene: .; v_gene: TRBV5-1; j_gene: TRBJ2-2; abundance: .; CDR3aa: CASSLDWATGELFF; CDR3nt: TGCGCCAGCAGCTTGGACTGGGCGACCGGGGAGCTGTTTTTT
d_gene: .; v_gene: TRBV5-1; j_gene: TRBJ2-3; abundance: .; CDR3aa: CASSLGAGTDTQYF; CDR3nt: TGCGCCAGCAGCTTGGGAGCGGGTACAGATACGCAGTATTTT
d_gene: .; v_gene: TRBV21-1; j_gene: TRBJ1-4; abundance: .; CDR3aa: CASSKVEGEDRDRKLFF; CDR3nt: TGTGCCAGCAGCAAAGTAGAGGGCGAGGACAGGGACCGAAAACTGTTTTTT
d_gene: .; v_gene: TRBV19; j_gene: TRBJ1-2; abundance: .; CDR3aa: CASSEGGGPNYGYTF; CDR3nt: TGTGCCAGTAGTGAAGGGGGAGGGCCTAACTATGGCTACACCTTC
d_gene: .; v_gene: TRBV6-5; j_gene: TRBJ1-1; abundance: once; CDR3aa: CASSTGAPNTEAFF; CDR3nt: TGTGCCAGCAGTACCGGGGCACCGAACACTGAAGCTTTCTTT
d_gene: .; v_gene: TRBV28; j_gene: TRBJ1-5; abundance: .; CDR3aa: CASSLLTTWHF; CDR3nt: TGTGCCAGCAGTTTACTTACAACGTGGCATTTT
d_gene: .; v_gene: TRBV18; j_gene: TRBJ2-2; abundance: few; CDR3aa: CASSPRTGDTGELFF; CDR3nt: TGTGCCAGCTCACCAAGGACGGGTGACACCGGGGAGCTGTTTTTT
d_gene: .; v_gene: TRBV4-1; j_gene: TRBJ1-6; abundance: .; CDR3aa: CASSQEVRGGSLHF; CDR3nt: TGCGCCAGCAGCCAAGAGGTGCGGGGAGGATCCCTCCACTTT
d_gene: .; v_gene: TRBV5-1; j_gene: TRBJ1-2; abundance: few; CDR3aa: CASSLEGRVDMYGYTF; CDR3nt: TGCGCCAGCAGCTTGGAAGGCAGGGTGGATATGTATGGCTACACCTTC
d_gene: TRBD1; v_gene: TRBV7-2; j_gene: TRBJ1-5; abundance: .; CDR3aa: CASSLGRTGRDNQPQHF; CDR3nt: TGTGCCAGCAGCCTCGGACGGACAGGGAGGGACAATCAGCCCCAGCATTTT
d_gene: TRBD1; v_gene: TRBV6-5; j_gene: TRBJ2-2; abundance: .; CDR3aa: CASSSGTGDTGELFF; CDR3nt: TGTGCCAGCAGCTCGGGCACAGGGGACACCGGGGAGCTGTTTTTT